This entry lists 28 T cell receptor beta chains sequenced from one sample in a study of post-analysis software for immune sequencing data. cDNA libraries of TCR beta carried unique molecular identifiers. TCRdb independently ran MiXCR on the PCR reads; one entry per CDR3 protein. The sample comprises approximately 350,000 distinct CDR3 sequences, around 37% of which are singletons, and roughly an eighth rests with the top ten. For these receptors, no antigen is known. Study-wide results and limits: A handful of TRBV segments appeared more often in patients than in controls, and TRBV5-6, TRBV5-1 and TRBV20-1 were among these.

The sample consisted of blood. The receptors here all came from a girl aged 5-17 years with multiple sclerosis.

The chain is built from TRBV29-1 and TRBJ2-2; D gene uncertain. V was pared by 4 bases and J by 2 bases, with 8 bases between. Per germline, CDR1 SQVTM and CDR2 ANQGSEA. The CDR3 sequence is 13 residues long. CDR3 DNA: TGCAGCGTTGGGCCTATAAACACCGGGGAGCTGTTTTTT. Amino acid sequence: CSVGPINTGELFF.

The chain carries TRBV5-5 and TRBJ2-5; 7 bases line up with TRBD1. The V and J ends lost 4 bases and 1 base, in that order; junction bases with no gene match: 7. The CDR3 sequence is 15 residues long. Germline CDR1 reads SGHKS; CDR2 reads YYEKEE (reference sequence). The CDR3 spells CASSTAGDSQETQYF. The CDR3 nucleotides are TGTGCCAGCAGCACCGCTGGGGACAGCCAAGAGACCCAGTACTTC.

This chain connects TRBV20-1 to TRBJ2-5, with 11 nucleotides matching TRBD2. CDR1 and CDR2 from the germline V gene are DFQATT and SNEGSKA (reference sequence). CDR3 size: 17 residues. V shed 3 bases and J 1 base; nucleotides not matched to a gene: 10. CDR3 nucleotides: TGCAGTGCTAGGGGCCTAACTAGCGGGGGAGTCCAAGAGACCCAGTACTTC. It translates to CSARGLTSGGVQETQYF.

The sample holds a few counts of this clonotype. The V and J genes are TRBV24-1 and TRBJ2-3; maybe TRBD2 (6 bases). CDR3 length: 14 amino acids. V shed 10 bases and J shed 2 bases, with 15 bases lying between them. Germline loops: CDR1 KGHDR, CDR2 SFDVKD. CDR3 nucleotide sequence: TGTGCCACTAATAGCGGACCCCCCACAGATACGCAGTATTTT. It encodes CATNSGPPTDTQYF.

As to this clonotype: The CDR3 does not end in the conserved phenylalanine or tryptophan, so this is likely a read error. The CDR3 DNA is TGTGCCAGCAGTCCTACCCCGACAGGGGACCCCTCAGACGAGCAGTACTGC. Amino acids: CASSPTPTGDPSDEQYC. This rearrangement joins TRBV7-9 to TRBJ2-4, with TRBD1 matching 8 bases. The DNA end is more similar to TRBJ2-7, so the J call may be wrong. This CDR3 has 17 amino acids. The germline V gene has CDR1 SEHNR and CDR2 FQNEAQ (reference sequence).

This clonotype was detected a few times. The V gene is TRBV6-5, the J gene TRBJ2-5, with TRBD2 as a possible D gene (6 bases). V was cut by 3 bases and J by 1 base, with 12 bases left in between. Germline CDR1 MNHEY, CDR2 SVGAGI. The CDR3 sequence is 15 residues long. The CDR3 reads CASSYLAESQETQYF. The CDR3 DNA reads as TGTGCCAGCAGTTATTTAGCGGAGAGCCAAGAGACCCAGTACTTC.

The chain links TRBV20-1 to TRBJ2-5, with 8 bases lining up with TRBD1. CDR1 and CDR2 (germline): DFQATT, SNEGSKA (reference sequence). Trimming took 6 bases from V and 2 from J; bases not matched to a gene: 14. The CDR3 is made up of 16 amino acids. The CDR3 DNA follows: TGCAGTGCCAGGACAGGGAGAAGGTCCGTGCAAGAGACCCAGTACTTC. Translated, it gives CSARTGRRSVQETQYF.

This chain connects TRBV3-1 to TRBJ1-2; D might be TRBD1 (5 bases). This CDR3 is 16 amino acids long. Per the germline V gene, CDR1 is LGHDT and CDR2 is YNNKEL (reference sequence). Trimming removed 0 bases at V and 1 base at J, with 12 bases between. The CDR3 sequence: CASSQDGGRVNYGYTF. CDR3 coding DNA: TGTGCCAGCAGCCAAGACGGTGGCAGGGTTAACTATGGCTACACCTTC.

In its sample, this clonotype was seen a few times. This chain uses TRBV12-3 or TRBV12-4 with TRBJ2-5; no clear D. The CDR3 sequence is 13 residues long. V lost 1 base, J lost 5 bases, and 8 bases lay in between. The CDR3 reads CASSLGVVETQYF. The CDR3 DNA follows: TGTGCCAGCAGTTTAGGGGTGGTGGAGACCCAGTACTTC.

The chain recombines TRBV18 with TRBJ2-1, with D tentatively TRBD1 or TRBD2 (7 bases each). V lost 8 bases and J 0 bases, leaving 14 bases between the germline ends. The germline CDR1 and CDR2 sequences are KGHSH and LQKENI. The CDR3 loop spans 15 amino acids. CDR3 sequence (DNA): TGTGCCAGCCAGGGGGGGCGAAGCTCCTACAATGAGCAGTTCTTC. This gives the protein CASQGGRSSYNEQFF.

In its sample, this clonotype was seen a few times. This chain connects TRBV2 to TRBJ1-1; D unresolved. CDR1 and CDR2 (germline): SNHLY, FYNNEI. V lost 7 bases, J lost 2 bases, and 8 bases lay in between. The CDR3 sequence is 12 residues long. CDR3 amino acids: CASKADNTEAFF. The CDR3 DNA follows: TGTGCCAGCAAGGCTGACAACACTGAAGCTTTCTTT.

This chain uses TRBV11-2 with TRBJ2-2; D is perhaps TRBD1 (6 bases). This CDR3 has 14 amino acids. The V gene's germline CDR1 is SGHAT and CDR2 FQNNGV. V was pared by 5 bases and J by 3 bases, with 10 bases between. In DNA form, the CDR3 reads TGTGCCAGCAGCCGTACAGGGTACACCGGGGAGCTGTTTTTT. Its translation: CASSRTGYTGELFF.

The chain has TRBV27 and TRBJ2-3; 7 bases map to TRBD2. Trimming removed 1 base from V and 6 bases from J; junction bases left unmatched: 10. The CDR3 covers 16 residues. Germline values: CDR1 MNHEY, CDR2 SMNVEV (reference sequence). The CDR3 DNA reads as TGTGCCAGCAGTTTATTGGGGGTCAGGGAGGGGGATACGCAGTATTTT. Its protein is CASSLLGVREGDTQYF.

This clonotype has more than one count but fewer than ten. The V call is TRBV5-1, the J call TRBJ1-6; D call uncertain. V was trimmed by 2 bases and J by 7 bases, leaving 13 bases between them. Germline V gives CDR1 SGHRS, CDR2 YFSETQ. The length of the CDR3 is 15 residues. The CDR3 is CASSFNGVGNSPLHF. For the CDR3, the DNA is TGCGCCAGCAGCTTCAACGGGGTAGGAAATTCACCCCTCCACTTT.

The V gene is TRBV27, the J gene TRBJ2-2, with D hard to call. V shed 5 bases and J shed 6 bases, with 13 bases lying between them. CDR3 length: 14 residues. Germline CDR1 MNHEY, CDR2 SMNVEV (reference sequence). CDR3 in amino acids: CASSPPSEPGELFF. As DNA, the CDR3 is TGTGCCAGCAGTCCACCCTCGGAACCCGGGGAGCTGTTTTTT.

The V gene is TRBV9, the J gene TRBJ1-1; 7 bases fit TRBD1. V was pared by 2 bases and J by 5 bases, with 3 bases of the junction left unmatched. CDR3 length equals 13 residues. CDR1 is SGDLS and CDR2 is YYNGEE in the germline V gene. The CDR3: CASSVTGVTEAFF. The CDR3 nucleotides are TGTGCCAGCAGCGTCACAGGGGTTACTGAAGCTTTCTTT. The full variable domain, in which reference TRBV9 and TRBJ1-1 provide the parts outside the CDR3, is DSGVTQTPKHLITATGQRVTLRCSPRSGDLSVYWYQQSLDQGLQFLIQYYNGEERAKGNILERFSAQQFPDLHSELNLSSLELGDSALYFCASSVTGVTEAFFGQGTRLTVV.

The V gene is TRBV12-3 or TRBV12-4, the J gene TRBJ1-2; maybe TRBD1 (6 bases). Trimming shortened V by 3 bases and J by 2 bases, and 22 bases separated the two germline ends. The CDR3 length is 18 residues. The CDR3 DNA follows: TGTGCCAGCAGTTTGGGCCGGGGGCTAGGGCAGGGAAACTATGGCTACACCTTC. Its translation: CASSLGRGLGQGNYGYTF.

The chain joins TRBV3-1 to TRBJ2-1; D call uncertain. Trimming shortened V by 1 base and J by 1 base, and 2 bases separated the two germline ends. Germline loops: CDR1 LGHDT, CDR2 YNNKEL (reference sequence). The CDR3 extends over 13 amino acids. The CDR3 here is CASSQGSYNEQFF. The CDR3, as DNA: TGTGCCAGCAGCCAAGGATCCTACAATGAGCAGTTCTTC.

This clonotype was counted a few times. The CDR3 loop is CASRTSREYEKLFF. The CDR3 DNA follows: TGTGCCAGCAGAACCTCAAGGGAGTATGAAAAACTGTTTTTT. The V and J genes are TRBV28 and TRBJ1-4; the D is unclear. Trimming removed 6 bases from V and 6 bases from J, with 14 bases in between. Germline V gives CDR1 MDHEN, CDR2 SYDVKM. The CDR3 is made up of 14 amino acids.

The V gene is TRBV29-1, the J gene TRBJ2-7; no clear D gene. The CDR3 covers 15 residues. CDR1 SQVTM and CDR2 ANQGSEA come from the germline V gene. V gave up 4 bases and J gave up 1 base, with 17 bases separating them. The CDR3 DNA reads as TGCAGCGTTGTTTACCAAGGGCAACCATCCTACGAGCAGTACTTC. Protein product: CSVVYQGQPSYEQYF.

Only a few counts were recorded for this clonotype. CDR3 nucleotides: TGTGCCAGCAGCCAGGGGGGGTGGAAGGGCTACACCTTC. Protein product: CASSQGGWKGYTF. The chain has TRBV6-5 and TRBJ1-2; the match to TRBD1 covers 7 bases. CDR1 and CDR2 (germline): MNHEY, SVGAGI. The CDR3 is 13 amino acids. V lost 6 bases to trimming and J lost 8 bases; unmatched junction nucleotides: 9.

At least ten counts were recorded for this clonotype. This sequence joins TRBV12-3 or TRBV12-4 and TRBJ2-7, with 8 bases fitting TRBD1. The CDR3 has 15 amino acids. V was pared by 3 bases and J by 6 bases, with 10 bases of the junction left unmatched. Here the CDR3 DNA reads TGTGCCAGCAGTTTTCGGAATGACAGGGGCACCGAGCAGTACTTC. As protein: CASSFRNDRGTEQYF.

In this sample, this clonotype turned up a few times. The genes are TRBV10-2 and TRBJ1-6; TRBD1 agrees at 7 bases. V lost 7 bases to trimming and J lost 0 bases; unmatched junction nucleotides: 12. This CDR3 comprises 18 residues. Germline values: CDR1 WSHSY, CDR2 SAAADI. CDR3 amino acids: CASTSGTAMSSYNSPLHF. CDR3 DNA: TGCGCCAGCACTTCGGGGACAGCTATGAGCTCCTATAATTCACCCCTCCACTTT.

The chain carries TRBV20-1 and TRBJ2-7; a possible D gene is TRBD2 (5 bases). The CDR3 extends over 12 amino acids. Germline V gene lookup returns CDR1 DFQATT and CDR2 SNEGSKA (reference sequence). V was pared by 2 bases and J by 0 bases, with 5 bases between. The CDR3 loop reads CSARTSSYEQYF. The CDR3 DNA sequence: TGCAGTGCTAGAACTAGCTCCTACGAGCAGTACTTC.

The table lists this clonotype with a few counts. V gene TRBV6-5 combines with J gene TRBJ2-7; D uncertain. The end of the DNA fits TRBJ2-5 better, so the J call may be wrong. CDR3 size: 16 residues. Germline V CDR1 and CDR2: MNHEY, SVGAGI. The CDR3 loop reads CASSPLLGPVVETQYF. For the CDR3, the DNA is TGTGCCAGCAGTCCGTTACTGGGTCCTGTGGTGGAGACCCAGTACTTC.

This rearrangement joins TRBV6-5 to TRBJ1-1; D is undetermined. Germline V gene sequence: CDR1 MNHEY, CDR2 SVGAGI. This CDR3 has 10 residues. The V end lost 4 bases, the J end lost 10 bases, and 7 bases lay between the germline ends. The CDR3 sequence: CASSSQRAFF. CDR3 DNA: TGTGCCAGCAGTTCTCAAAGAGCTTTCTTT.

CDR3 amino acids: CASSGQATRTDTQYF. Written as DNA, the CDR3 is TGTGCCAGCAGTGGACAGGCGACCCGCACAGATACGCAGTATTTT. The chain joins TRBV25-1 to TRBJ2-3; D may be TRBD1 (6 bases). The V end was cut by 4 bases, the J end by 1 base, with 12 bases between. CDR1 MGHDK and CDR2 SYGVNS come from the germline V gene. The CDR3 has 15 amino acids. The full variable domain, in which reference TRBV25-1 and TRBJ2-3 provide the parts outside the CDR3, is EADIYQTPRYLVIGTGKKITLECSQTMGHDKMYWYQQDPGMELHLIHYSYGVNSTEKGDLSSESTVSRIRTEHFPLTLESARPSHTSQYLCASSGQATRTDTQYFGPGTRLTVL.

This clonotype appeared a few times. The rearrangement joins TRBV7-2 to TRBJ2-7; no firm D call. The CDR3 has 13 amino acids. The germline V gene encodes CDR1 SGHTA and CDR2 FQGNSA. Trimming cost V 1 base and J 1 base, with 5 bases left between them. The CDR3 nucleotides read TGTGCCAGCAGCTTAGGAAAGTCCTACGAGCAGTACTTC. Protein product: CASSLGKSYEQYF. The full variable domain, with the rest looked up from reference TRBV7-2 and TRBJ2-7, is GAGVSQSPSNKVTEKGKDVELRCDPISGHTALYWYRQSLGQGLEFLIYFQGNSAPDKSGLPSDRFSAERTGGSVSTLTIQRTQQEDSAVYLCASSLGKSYEQYFGPGTRLTVT.